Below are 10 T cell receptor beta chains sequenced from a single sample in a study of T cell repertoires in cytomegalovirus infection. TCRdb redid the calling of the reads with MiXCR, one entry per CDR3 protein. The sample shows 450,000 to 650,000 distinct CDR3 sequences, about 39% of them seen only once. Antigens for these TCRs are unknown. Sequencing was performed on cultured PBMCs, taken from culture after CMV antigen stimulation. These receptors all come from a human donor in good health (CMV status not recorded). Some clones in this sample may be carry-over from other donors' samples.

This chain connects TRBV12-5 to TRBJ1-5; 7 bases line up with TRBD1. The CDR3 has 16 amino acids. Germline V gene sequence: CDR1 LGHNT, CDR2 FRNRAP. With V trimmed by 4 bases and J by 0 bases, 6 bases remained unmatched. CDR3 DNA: TGTGCTAGTGGTTCGTACGGGACAGTTAGCAATCAGCCCCAGCATTTT. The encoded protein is CASGSYGTVSNQPQHF.

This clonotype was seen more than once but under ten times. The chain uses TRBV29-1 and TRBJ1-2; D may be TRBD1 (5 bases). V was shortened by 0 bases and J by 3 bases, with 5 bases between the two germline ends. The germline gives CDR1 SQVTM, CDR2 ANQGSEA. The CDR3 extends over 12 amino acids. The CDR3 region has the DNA TGCAGCGTTGAAGACAGGGACTATGGCTACACCTTC. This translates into CSVEDRDYGYTF.

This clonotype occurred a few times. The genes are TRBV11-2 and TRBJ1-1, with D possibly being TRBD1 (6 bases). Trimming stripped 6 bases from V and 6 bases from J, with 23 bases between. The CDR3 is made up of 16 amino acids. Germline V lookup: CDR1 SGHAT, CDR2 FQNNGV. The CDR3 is CASRPRPQGGEAEAFF. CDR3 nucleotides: TGTGCCAGCAGACCTCGCCCACAGGGAGGGGAGGCTGAAGCTTTCTTT.

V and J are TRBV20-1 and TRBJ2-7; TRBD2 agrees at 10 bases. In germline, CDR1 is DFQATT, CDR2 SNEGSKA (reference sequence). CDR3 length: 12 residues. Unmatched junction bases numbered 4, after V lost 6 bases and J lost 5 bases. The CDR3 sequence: CSALLAGNEQYF. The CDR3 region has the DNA TGCAGTGCCCTACTAGCGGGGAACGAGCAGTACTTC.

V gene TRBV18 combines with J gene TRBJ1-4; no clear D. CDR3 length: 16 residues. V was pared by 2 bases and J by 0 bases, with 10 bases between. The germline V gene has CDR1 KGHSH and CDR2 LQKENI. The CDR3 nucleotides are TGTGCCAGCTCACCATTTACCGCTGCAACTAATGAAAAACTGTTTTTT. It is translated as CASSPFTAATNEKLFF. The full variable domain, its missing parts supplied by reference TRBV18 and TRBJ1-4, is NAGVMQNPRHLVRRRGQEARLRCSPMKGHSHVYWYRQLPEEGLKFMVYLQKENIIDESGMPKERFSAEFPKEGPSILRIQQVVRGDSAAYFCASSPFTAATNEKLFFGSGTQLSVL.

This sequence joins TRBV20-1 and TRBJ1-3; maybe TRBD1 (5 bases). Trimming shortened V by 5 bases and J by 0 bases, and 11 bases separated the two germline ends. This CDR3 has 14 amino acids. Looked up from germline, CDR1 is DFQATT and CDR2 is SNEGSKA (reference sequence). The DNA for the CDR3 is TGCAGTGCTCCTGACGGACACTCTGGAAACACCATATATTTT. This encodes CSAPDGHSGNTIYF.

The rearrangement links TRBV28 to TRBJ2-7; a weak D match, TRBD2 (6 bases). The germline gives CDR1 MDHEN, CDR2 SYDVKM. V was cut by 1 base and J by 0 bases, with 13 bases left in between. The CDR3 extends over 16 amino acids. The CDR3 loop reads CASSLSAGGTSYEQYF. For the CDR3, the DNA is TGTGCCAGCAGTTTATCAGCAGGCGGGACCTCCTACGAGCAGTACTTC.

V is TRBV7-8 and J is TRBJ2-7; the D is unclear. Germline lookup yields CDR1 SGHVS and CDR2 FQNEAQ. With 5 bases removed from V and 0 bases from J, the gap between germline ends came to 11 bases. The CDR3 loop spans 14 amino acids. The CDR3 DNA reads TGTGCCAGCAGCGAAGACCAAGGCTCCTACGAGCAGTACTTC. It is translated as CASSEDQGSYEQYF.

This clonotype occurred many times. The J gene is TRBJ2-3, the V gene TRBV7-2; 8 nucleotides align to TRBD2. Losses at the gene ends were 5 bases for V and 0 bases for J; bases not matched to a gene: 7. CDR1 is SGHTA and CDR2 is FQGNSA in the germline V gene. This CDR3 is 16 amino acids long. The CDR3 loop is CASSPWTSRSTDTQYF. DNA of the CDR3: TGTGCCAGCAGCCCCTGGACTAGCCGGAGCACAGATACGCAGTATTTT.

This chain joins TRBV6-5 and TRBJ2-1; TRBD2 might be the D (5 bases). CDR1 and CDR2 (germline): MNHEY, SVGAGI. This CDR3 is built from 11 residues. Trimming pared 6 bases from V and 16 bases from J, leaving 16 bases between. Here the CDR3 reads CASSPGFGRFF. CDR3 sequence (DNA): TGTGCCAGCAGCCCGGGGTTCGGCCGTTTCTTC.